The rows below give T cell receptor beta chains drawn from one sample of a study of blood T cell repertoires in COVID-19. Some clones are missing from TCRdb's copy, which holds only in-frame ones; the method was immunoSEQ multiplex PCR. The table has 150,000 or so clones, 80% to 90% seen once; the top ten hold about 8%. The sample comprised peripheral blood. These receptors were taken from a woman between 55 and 75 years old with COVID-19, enrolled during active disease. Each CDR3 is given with its conserved first and last residue. A D gene is named only where the DNA matches it firmly. Size is omitted from some rows. Given values are once, few, many or a class for expanded clones.

V gene: TRBV9; J gene: TRBJ2-3; D gene: TRBD2; clone size: NA; CDR3 protein: CASSVGAGTTSTDTQYF; CDR3 DNA: TGTGCCAGCAGCGTAGGAGCGGGGACCACTAGCACAGATACGCAGTATTTT
V gene: TRBV23-1; J gene: TRBJ2-5; D gene: NA; clone size: NA; CDR3 protein: CASSRPGSHGTQIHQETQYF; CDR3 DNA: TGCGCCAGCAGTCGCCCCGGAAGTCACGGGACACAAATTCACCAAGAGACCCAGTACTTC
V gene: TRBV19; J gene: TRBJ2-5; D gene: TRBD2; clone size: NA; CDR3 protein: CASRLTSGGAWETQYF; CDR3 DNA: TGTGCCAGCAGACTAACTAGCGGGGGGGCATGGGAGACCCAGTACTTC
V gene: TRBV18; J gene: TRBJ1-3; D gene: TRBD1; clone size: once; CDR3 protein: CASSPPPPGGGNTIYF; CDR3 DNA: TGTGCCAGCTCACCACCCCCCCCAGGGGGTGGAAACACCATATATTTT
V gene: TRBV9; J gene: TRBJ2-1; D gene: TRBD2; clone size: NA; CDR3 protein: CASSPPPGTSGGRDYNEQFF; CDR3 DNA: TGTGCCAGCAGCCCCCCCCCGGGGACTAGCGGGGGCCGCGACTACAATGAGCAGTTCTTC
V gene: TRBV5-3; J gene: TRBJ1-2; D gene: NA; clone size: NA; CDR3 protein: CARSLLINYGYTF; CDR3 DNA: TGTGCCAGAAGCCTTCTAATTAACTATGGCTACACCTTC
V gene: TRBV4-3; J gene: TRBJ1-2; D gene: NA; clone size: NA; CDR3 protein: CASSQDLSARGYGTGYTF; CDR3 DNA: TGCGCCAGCAGCCAAGATCTAAGCGCGCGGGGCTATGGGACCGGCTACACCTTC
V gene: TRBV6-2/TRBV6-3; J gene: TRBJ1-2; D gene: NA; clone size: NA; CDR3 protein: CASSYSGVGYTF; CDR3 DNA: TGTGCCAGCAGTTATTCGGGGGTTGGCTACACCTTC
V gene: TRBV6-5; J gene: TRBJ2-3; D gene: TRBD1; clone size: NA; CDR3 protein: CASSYSTGGDTQYF; CDR3 DNA: TGTGCCAGCAGTTACTCGACAGGGGGAGATACGCAGTATTTT
V gene: TRBV3-1/TRBV3-2; J gene: TRBJ2-3; D gene: NA; clone size: once; CDR3 protein: CASSHGVTSTDTQYF; CDR3 DNA: TGTGCCAGCAGCCACGGGGTAACTAGCACAGATACGCAGTATTTT
V gene: TRBV6-6; J gene: TRBJ1-2; D gene: NA; clone size: NA; CDR3 protein: CASSPSSPNYGYTF; CDR3 DNA: TGTGCCAGCAGTCCCTCGAGTCCTAACTATGGCTACACCTTC
V gene: TRBV2; J gene: TRBJ1-6; D gene: NA; clone size: once; CDR3 protein: CASSDSFNSPLHF; CDR3 DNA: TGTGCCAGCTCGGACAGCTTTAATTCACCCCTCCACTTT
V gene: TRBV10-3; J gene: TRBJ1-2; D gene: NA; clone size: once; CDR3 protein: CAIRGGSRAPADYGYTF; CDR3 DNA: TGTGCCATCAGGGGGGGGTCGAGAGCGCCGGCGGACTATGGCTACACCTTC
V gene: TRBV2; J gene: TRBJ1-1; D gene: NA; clone size: few; CDR3 protein: CASTVTEIYTEAFF; CDR3 DNA: TGTGCCAGCACTGTGACAGAGATATACACTGAAGCTTTCTTT
V gene: TRBV29-1; J gene: TRBJ2-3; D gene: TRBD1; clone size: NA; CDR3 protein: CSVTTGTGKDTQYF; CDR3 DNA: TGCAGCGTTACAACCGGGACAGGGAAGGATACGCAGTATTTT
V gene: TRBV12-3/TRBV12-4; J gene: TRBJ1-6; D gene: TRBD1; clone size: NA; CDR3 protein: CASSFGQGDTLHF; CDR3 DNA: TGTGCCAGCAGTTTTGGACAGGGAGATACCCTCCACTTT
V gene: TRBV19; J gene: TRBJ2-7; D gene: TRBD1; clone size: NA; CDR3 protein: CASSMRTGGEQYF; CDR3 DNA: TGTGCCAGTAGTATGAGGACAGGGGGGGAGCAGTACTTC
V gene: TRBV6-5; J gene: TRBJ2-7; D gene: NA; clone size: NA; CDR3 protein: CASRGAESYEQYF; CDR3 DNA: TGTGCCAGCAGGGGCGCAGAAAGCTACGAGCAGTACTTC